The entry that follows covers one T cell receptor beta chain sequence. The clone's antigen remains unknown. Nothing much larger sits one base from this clone, and base qualities are not available. Normal lung samples were non-adjacent lung tissue taken as far from the tumour as possible, at least 3 cm away, from the same patient. Genomic DNA was isolated with the QIAamp DNA kit from frozen aliquots of single-cell suspensions that had not been sorted. Tissues were received within 2 hours of resection and were immediately processed into single-cell suspensions. Tissue was broken up mechanically, digested enzymatically with DNase I, collagenase I and hyaluronidase for 25 to 35 minutes at 37 degrees C, and then filtered and RBC-lysed. This sample is drawn from a study of immune cell composition in non-small cell lung cancer (dated by TCRdb to the late 2010s). Turning to the overall study: Histologic subtype, mostly lung adenocarcinoma or squamous cell carcinoma, was determined with H&E together with p63, CK5, Napsin A and TTF-1 immunohistochemistry. In supplementary cohort #1, which comprised 10 lung adenocarcinoma cases, paired tumour/lung TCR-beta sequencing was performed and TIL populations were generated so that tumour reactivity could be assessed. TCR-beta sequencing from Adaptive Biotechnologies was done on a few dozen paired sets of NSCLC tumour and non-adjacent lung specimens and on more than 25 tumour-only specimens. A few tumour specimens that had TCR-beta data belonged to rare histological subtypes and were left out of the subtype comparisons. Paper-wide results and their limitations: Smoking pack-years did not significantly correlate with tumour TCR-beta clonality. Nearly half of NSCLC cases had tumour-associated clones >0.5%, with around 74% of squamous carcinomas showing such clones compared with approximately 34% of adenocarcinomas. The reactivity cohort contained only 10 to 11 cases, and the tumour-reactive clones were not shown to have sequences in common with the dominant in vivo tumour-associated clones. Across approximately ten adenocarcinoma cases, TIL tumour reactivity correlated strongly with maximal tumour-associated clone frequency but not with overall clonality.

A two-step multiplex PCR was used to amplify TCR-beta CDR3 regions from genomic DNA, and Illumina-compatible adaptors were added in the second step. TCR-beta immunosequencing was carried out on an Illumina platform through the commercial immunoSEQ service. The source study handled its data this way. Two measures summarised the repertoires: productive clonality, and Top 10 Clones, meaning the percentage of T-cell templates coming from the ten most frequent sequences. Values of productive clonality ranged from 0 to 1, with a monoclonal population indicated by a value of 1. Sequences comprising at least 0.1% of tumour T-cell templates but absent from matched non-adjacent lung were defined as tumour-associated clones and were identified via log10 scatter plots. Student's t-tests were used for two-group comparisons, ANOVA for comparisons across stages, and linear regression for relationships, with analyses done in GraphPad Prism7 and R. TCRdb carries this immuneACCESS record with in-frame sequences only. Its versions omit some clonotypes, under half of them owing to an unresolved V gene in the studies checked, with the rest unexplained. Clonal size and the V and J genes are those of that table, whereas D and trimming came from the DNA. This sample lists 8,900 or so clones; 67% were detected once. The ten most abundant clones make up about 23% of the sample.

The material sequenced was non-adjacent lung tissue. This TCR came from a human donor with non-small cell lung cancer.

The encoded CDR3 is CASSDLTLAGGTDTQYF. The DNA is TGTGCCAGCAGTGACCTTACTTTAGCGGGGGGGACAGATACGCAGTATTTT. The rearranged segments are TRBV25-1 and TRBJ2-3, and TRBD2 matches 11 of the central bases. V and J are trimmed by 3 bases and 3 bases, and the gene matches miss 8 bases of the junction. CDR1 MGHDK and CDR2 SYGVNS are derived from the germline V gene. Its CDR3 holds 17 amino acids, cysteine through phenylalanine. This entry keeps only the CDR3 DNA: 51 bases, framed from base 1. The full variable domain, completed from the reference TRBV25-1 and TRBJ2-3 proteins outside the CDR3, reads EADIYQTPRYLVIGTGKKITLECSQTMGHDKMYWYQQDPGMELHLIHYSYGVNSTEKGDLSSESTVSRIRTEHFPLTLESARPSHTSQYLCASSDLTLAGGTDTQYFGPGTRLTVL.